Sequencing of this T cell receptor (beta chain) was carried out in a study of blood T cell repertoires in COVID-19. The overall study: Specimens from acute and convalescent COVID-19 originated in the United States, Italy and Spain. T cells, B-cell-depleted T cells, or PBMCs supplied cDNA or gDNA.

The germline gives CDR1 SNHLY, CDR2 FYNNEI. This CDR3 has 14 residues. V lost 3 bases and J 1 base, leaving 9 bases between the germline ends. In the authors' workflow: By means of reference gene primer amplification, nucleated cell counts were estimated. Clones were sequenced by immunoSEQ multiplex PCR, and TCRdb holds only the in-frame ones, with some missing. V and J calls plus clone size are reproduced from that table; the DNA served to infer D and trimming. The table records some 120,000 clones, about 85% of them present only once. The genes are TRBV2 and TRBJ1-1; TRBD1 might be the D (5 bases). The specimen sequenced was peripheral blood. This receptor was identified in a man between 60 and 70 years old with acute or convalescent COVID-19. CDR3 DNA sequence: TGTGCCAGCAGTGAGGCGACAGAGAACACTGAAGCTTTCTTT. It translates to CASSEATENTEAFF.